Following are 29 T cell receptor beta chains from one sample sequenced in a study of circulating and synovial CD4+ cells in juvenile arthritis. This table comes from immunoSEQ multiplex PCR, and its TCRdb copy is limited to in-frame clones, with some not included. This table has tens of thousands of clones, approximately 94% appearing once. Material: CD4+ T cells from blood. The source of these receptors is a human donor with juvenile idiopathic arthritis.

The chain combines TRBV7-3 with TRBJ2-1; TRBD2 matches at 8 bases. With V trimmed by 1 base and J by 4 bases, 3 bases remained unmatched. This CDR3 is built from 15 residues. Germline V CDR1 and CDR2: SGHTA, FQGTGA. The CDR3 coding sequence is TGTGCCAGCAGCTTAAGCGGGGGGATATACAATGAGCAGTTCTTC. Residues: CASSLSGGIYNEQFF.

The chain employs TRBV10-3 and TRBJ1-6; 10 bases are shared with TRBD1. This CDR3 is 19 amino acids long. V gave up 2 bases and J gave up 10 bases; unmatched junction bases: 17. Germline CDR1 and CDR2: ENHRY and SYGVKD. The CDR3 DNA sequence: TGTGCCATCAGTGAGCCTTTTGGGACAGGGGACCCGGGAGAGTCACCCCTCCACTTT. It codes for CAISEPFGTGDPGESPLHF.

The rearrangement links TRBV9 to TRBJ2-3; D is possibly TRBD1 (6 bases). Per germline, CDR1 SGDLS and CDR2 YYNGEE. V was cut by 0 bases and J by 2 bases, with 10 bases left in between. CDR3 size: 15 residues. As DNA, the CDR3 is TGTGCCAGCAGCGTAGGCCAGGGGAACACAGATACGCAGTATTTT. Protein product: CASSVGQGNTDTQYF.

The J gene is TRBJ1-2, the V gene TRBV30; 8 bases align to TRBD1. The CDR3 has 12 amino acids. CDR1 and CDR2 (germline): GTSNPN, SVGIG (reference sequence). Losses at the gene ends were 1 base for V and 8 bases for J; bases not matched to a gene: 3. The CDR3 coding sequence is TGTGCCTGGAGTGAGACAGGGGCGGGCTACACCTTC. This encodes CAWSETGAGYTF.

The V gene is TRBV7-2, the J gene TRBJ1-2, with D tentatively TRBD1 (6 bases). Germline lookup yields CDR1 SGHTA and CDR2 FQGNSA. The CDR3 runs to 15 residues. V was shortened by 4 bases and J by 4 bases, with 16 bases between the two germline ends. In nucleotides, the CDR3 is TGTGCCAGCAGCTCCCGGACAGTGGTAACCTATGGCTACACCTTC. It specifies CASSSRTVVTYGYTF.

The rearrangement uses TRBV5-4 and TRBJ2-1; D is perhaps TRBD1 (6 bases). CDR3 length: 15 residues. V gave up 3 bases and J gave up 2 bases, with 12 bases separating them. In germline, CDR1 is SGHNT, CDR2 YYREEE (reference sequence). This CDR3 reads CASSSSGHTYNEQFF. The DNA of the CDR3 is TGTGCCAGCAGCTCCTCGGGACATACCTACAATGAGCAGTTCTTC. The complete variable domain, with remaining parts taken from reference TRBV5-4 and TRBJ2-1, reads ETGVTQSPTHLIKTRGQQVTLRCSSQSGHNTVSWYQQALGQGPQFIFQYYREEENGRGNFPPRFSGLQFPNYSSELNVNALELDDSALYLCASSSSGHTYNEQFFGPGTRLTVL.

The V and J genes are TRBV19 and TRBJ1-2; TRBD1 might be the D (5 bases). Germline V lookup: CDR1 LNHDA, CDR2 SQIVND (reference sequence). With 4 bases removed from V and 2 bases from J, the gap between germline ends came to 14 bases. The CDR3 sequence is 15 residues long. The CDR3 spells CASSTGGGWNYGYTF. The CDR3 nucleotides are TGTGCCAGTAGTACCGGGGGAGGTTGGAACTATGGCTACACCTTC.

CDR3 sequence reads: CASQLHVSGYTF. CDR3 nucleotides: TGTGCCAGCCAACTCCACGTGAGTGGCTACACCTTC. This chain connects TRBV2 to TRBJ1-2; D remains ambiguous. This CDR3 is 12 amino acids long. V dropped 8 bases and J dropped 7 bases, with 14 bases sitting between them. Germline V gene lookup returns CDR1 SNHLY and CDR2 FYNNEI.

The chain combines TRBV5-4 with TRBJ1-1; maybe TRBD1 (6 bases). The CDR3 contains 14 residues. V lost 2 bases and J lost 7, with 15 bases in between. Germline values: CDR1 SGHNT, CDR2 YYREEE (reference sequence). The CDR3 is CASSFPGGGVEAFF. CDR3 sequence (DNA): TGTGCCAGCAGCTTCCCGGGAGGGGGGGTTGAAGCTTTCTTT.

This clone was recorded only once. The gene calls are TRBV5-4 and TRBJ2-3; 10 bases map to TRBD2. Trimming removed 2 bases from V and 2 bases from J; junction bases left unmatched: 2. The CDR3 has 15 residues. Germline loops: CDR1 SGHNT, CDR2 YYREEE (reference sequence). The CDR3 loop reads CASSLLAGPTDTQYF. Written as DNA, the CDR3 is TGTGCCAGCAGCTTACTAGCGGGGCCCACAGATACGCAGTATTTT.

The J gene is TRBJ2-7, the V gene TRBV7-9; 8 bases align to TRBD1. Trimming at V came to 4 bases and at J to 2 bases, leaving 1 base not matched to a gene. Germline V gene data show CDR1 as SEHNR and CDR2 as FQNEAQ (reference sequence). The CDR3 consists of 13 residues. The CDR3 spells CASSSQGAYEQYF. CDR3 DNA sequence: TGTGCCAGCAGCTCACAGGGGGCCTACGAGCAGTACTTC.

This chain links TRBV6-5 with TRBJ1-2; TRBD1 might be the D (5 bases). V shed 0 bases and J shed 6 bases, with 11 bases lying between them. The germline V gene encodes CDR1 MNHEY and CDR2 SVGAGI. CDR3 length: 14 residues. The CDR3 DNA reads TGTGCCAGCAGTTACTCGACAGTAAAGAATGGCTACACCTTC. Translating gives CASSYSTVKNGYTF.

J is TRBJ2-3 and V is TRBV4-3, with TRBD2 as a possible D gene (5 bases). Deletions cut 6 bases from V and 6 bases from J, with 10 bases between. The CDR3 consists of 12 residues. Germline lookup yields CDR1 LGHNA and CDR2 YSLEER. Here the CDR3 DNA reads TGCGCCAGCAGGGGCACGGGGGATACGCAGTATTTT. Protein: CASRGTGDTQYF.

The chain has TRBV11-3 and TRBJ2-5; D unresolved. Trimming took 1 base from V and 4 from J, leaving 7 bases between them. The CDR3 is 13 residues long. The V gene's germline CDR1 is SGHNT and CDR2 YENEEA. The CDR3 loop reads CASSLVGTETQYF. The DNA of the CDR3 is TGTGCCAGCAGCTTAGTTGGCACAGAGACCCAGTACTTC.

The CDR3 sequence is CASSLRTEFEKLFF. In DNA form, the CDR3 reads TGTGCCAGCAGCCTAAGAACAGAATTCGAAAAACTGTTTTTT. V gene TRBV7-9 combines with J gene TRBJ1-4, with unresolved D. Trimming took 5 bases from V and 8 from J, leaving 15 bases between them. The CDR3 sequence is 14 residues long. CDR1 is SEHNR, CDR2 FQNEAQ, per germline (reference sequence).

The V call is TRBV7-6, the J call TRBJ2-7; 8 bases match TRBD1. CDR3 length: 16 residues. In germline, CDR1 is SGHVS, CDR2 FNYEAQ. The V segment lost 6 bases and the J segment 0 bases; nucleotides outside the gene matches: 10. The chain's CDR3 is CASRTPGQVSSYEQYF. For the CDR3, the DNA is TGTGCCAGCAGAACACCGGGACAGGTGAGCTCCTACGAGCAGTACTTC.

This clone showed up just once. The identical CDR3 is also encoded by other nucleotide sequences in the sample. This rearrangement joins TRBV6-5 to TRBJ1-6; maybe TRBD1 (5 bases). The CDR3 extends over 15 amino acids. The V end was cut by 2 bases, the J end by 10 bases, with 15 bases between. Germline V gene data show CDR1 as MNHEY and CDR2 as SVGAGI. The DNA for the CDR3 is TGTGCCAGCAGTTACGGGGCAGGGTCAAGCTCACCCCTCCACTTT. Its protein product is CASSYGAGSSSPLHF.

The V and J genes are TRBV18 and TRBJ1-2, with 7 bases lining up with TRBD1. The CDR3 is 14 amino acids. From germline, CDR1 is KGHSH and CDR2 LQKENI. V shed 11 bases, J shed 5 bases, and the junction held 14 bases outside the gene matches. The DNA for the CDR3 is TGTGCCGGTTCACTCCGACAGGGACCTTATGGCTACACCTTC. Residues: CAGSLRQGPYGYTF.

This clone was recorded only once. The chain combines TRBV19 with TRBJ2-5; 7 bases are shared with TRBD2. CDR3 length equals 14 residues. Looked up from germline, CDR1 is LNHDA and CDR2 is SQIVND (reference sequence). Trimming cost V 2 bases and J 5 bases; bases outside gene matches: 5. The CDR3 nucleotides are TGTGCCAGTAGTATAAGGACTAGGGATGAGACCCAGTACTTC. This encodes CASSIRTRDETQYF.

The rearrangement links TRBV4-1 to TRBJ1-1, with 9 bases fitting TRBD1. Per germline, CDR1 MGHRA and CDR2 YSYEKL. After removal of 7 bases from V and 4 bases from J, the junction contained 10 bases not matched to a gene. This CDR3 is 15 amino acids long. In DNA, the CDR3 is TGCGCCAGCACTCATGTACAGGGGGCGGTCACTGAAGCTTTCTTT. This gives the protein CASTHVQGAVTEAFF.

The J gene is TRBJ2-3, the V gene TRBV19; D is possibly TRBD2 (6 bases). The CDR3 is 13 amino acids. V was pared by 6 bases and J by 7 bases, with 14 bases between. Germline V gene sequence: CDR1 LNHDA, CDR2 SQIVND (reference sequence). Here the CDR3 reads CASSGGVGNTQYF. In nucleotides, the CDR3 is TGTGCCAGTAGCGGGGGTGTTGGGAATACGCAGTATTTT.

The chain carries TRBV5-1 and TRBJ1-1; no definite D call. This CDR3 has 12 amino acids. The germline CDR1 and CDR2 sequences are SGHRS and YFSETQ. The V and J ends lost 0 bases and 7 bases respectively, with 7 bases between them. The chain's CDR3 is CASSLAADEAFF. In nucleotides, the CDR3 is TGCGCCAGCAGCTTGGCGGCGGATGAAGCTTTCTTT.

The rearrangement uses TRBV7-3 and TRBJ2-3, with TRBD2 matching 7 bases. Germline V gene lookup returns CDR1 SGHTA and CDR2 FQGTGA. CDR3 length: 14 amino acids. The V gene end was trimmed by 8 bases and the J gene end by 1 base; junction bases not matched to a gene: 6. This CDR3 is CASQKRGGTDTQYF. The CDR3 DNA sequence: TGTGCCAGCCAGAAGCGGGGCGGCACAGATACGCAGTATTTT.

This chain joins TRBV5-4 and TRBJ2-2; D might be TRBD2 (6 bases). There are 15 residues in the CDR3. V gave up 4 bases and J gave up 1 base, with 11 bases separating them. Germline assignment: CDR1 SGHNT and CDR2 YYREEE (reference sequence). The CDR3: CASSARLGNTGELFF. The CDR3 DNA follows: TGTGCCAGCAGCGCACGACTAGGGAACACCGGGGAGCTGTTTTTT.

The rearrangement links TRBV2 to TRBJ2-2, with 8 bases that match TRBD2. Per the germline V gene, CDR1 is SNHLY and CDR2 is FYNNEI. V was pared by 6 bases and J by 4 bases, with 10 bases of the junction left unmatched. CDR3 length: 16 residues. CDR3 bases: TGTGCCAGCAGCCGGTGGGCGGGGGGTGTCACCGGGGAGCTGTTTTTT. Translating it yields CASSRWAGGVTGELFF. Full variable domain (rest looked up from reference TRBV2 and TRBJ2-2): EPEVTQTPSHQVTQMGQEVILRCVPISNHLYFYWYRQILGQKVEFLVSFYNNEISEKSEIFDDQFSVERPDGSNFTLKIRSTKLEDSAMYFCASSRWAGGVTGELFFGEGSRLTVL.

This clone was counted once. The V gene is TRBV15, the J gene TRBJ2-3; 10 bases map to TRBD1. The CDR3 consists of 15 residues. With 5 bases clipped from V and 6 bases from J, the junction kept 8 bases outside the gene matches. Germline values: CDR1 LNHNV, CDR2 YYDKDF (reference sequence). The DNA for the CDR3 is TGTGCCACCAGCCCCGAGACAGGGGGCTGGGATACGCAGTATTTT. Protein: CATSPETGGWDTQYF.

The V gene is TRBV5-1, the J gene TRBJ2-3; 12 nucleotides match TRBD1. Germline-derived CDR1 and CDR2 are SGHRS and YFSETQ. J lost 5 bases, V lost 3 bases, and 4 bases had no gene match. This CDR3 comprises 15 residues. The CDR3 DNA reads TGCGCCAGCAGCTCCCGGGACAGGGGGCAAGATACGCAGTATTTT. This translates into CASSSRDRGQDTQYF. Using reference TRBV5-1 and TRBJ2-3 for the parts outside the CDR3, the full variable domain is KAGVTQTPRYLIKTRGQQVTLSCSPISGHRSVSWYQQTPGQGLQFLFEYFSETQRNKGNFPGRFSGRQFSNSRSEMNVSTLELGDSALYLCASSSRDRGQDTQYFGPGTRLTVL.

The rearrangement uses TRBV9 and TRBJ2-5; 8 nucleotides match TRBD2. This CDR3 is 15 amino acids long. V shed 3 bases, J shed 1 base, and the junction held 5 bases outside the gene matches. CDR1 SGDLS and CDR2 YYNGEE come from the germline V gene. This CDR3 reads CASSAGGRFQETQYF. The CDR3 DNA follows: TGTGCCAGCAGCGCGGGGGGGAGATTCCAAGAGACCCAGTACTTC.

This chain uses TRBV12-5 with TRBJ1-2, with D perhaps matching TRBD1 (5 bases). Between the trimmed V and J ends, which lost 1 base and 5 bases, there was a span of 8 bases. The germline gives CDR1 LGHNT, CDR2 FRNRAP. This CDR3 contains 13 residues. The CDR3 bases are TGTGCTAGTGGTTTGGGGCAGGGATATGGCTACACCTTC. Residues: CASGLGQGYGYTF.